The clone carrying this TCR beta chain was seen ten or more times. The data are from a study of metastatic and nonmetastatic thyroid tumors. With MiXCR, TCRdb called clones anew from the PCR reads. The repertoire holds 20,000 to 30,000 clones, with approximately 24% as singletons. Nobody among the patients had been given any treatment before thyroid surgery. Trimming took 3 bases from V and 5 from J; bases not matched to a gene: 13. The CDR3 is 17 amino acids. From germline, CDR1 is SGHRS and CDR2 YFSETQ. The chain joins TRBV5-1 to TRBJ2-5; TRBD1 matches 10 bases. This clonotype was sampled from a female donor with papillary thyroid cancer or a benign thyroid nodule (not recorded which). Some clones in this sample may be carry-over from other donors' samples. Sequenced: blood. The CDR3 DNA is TGCGCCAGCAGCTGGGGGACAGGGGCGTTCGAAGGCGAGACCCAGTACTTC. Encoded protein: CASSWGTGAFEGETQYF.